Detailed here is one TCR beta chain. This sample was included in a study of blood T cell repertoires in COVID-19. As for the study in general: Spain, Italy and the United States supplied samples that represented acute and convalescent COVID-19. From T cells, B-cell-depleted T cells, or PBMCs came the material, which was cDNA or gDNA.

Exposed participants came across a COVID-19 case within 2 weeks before study entry. Germline assignment: CDR1 SGHRS and CDR2 YFSETQ. Trimming took 0 bases from V and 0 from J, leaving 15 bases between them. There are 17 residues in the CDR3. Original handling: Estimation of nucleated cell counts was performed using reference gene primer amplification. Sequenced by immunoSEQ multiplex PCR; TCRdb stores in-frame clones only, minus some. Clonal size and the V and J genes are those of that table, whereas D and trimming came from the DNA. Of about 200,000 clones in the sample, 80% to 90% were seen once. This chain links TRBV5-1 with TRBJ1-1; D remains unclear. This clonotype was sampled from a woman aged 25 to 45 who had been exposed to COVID-19. Sequencing was performed on PBMCs or T cells enriched from blood (not recorded which). CDR3 loop: CASSLADYRGLNTEAFF. CDR3 bases: TGCGCCAGCAGCTTGGCCGACTATCGGGGTTTGAACACTGAAGCTTTCTTT.